The 6 T cell receptor beta chains below all came from one sample that was sequenced in a study of blood T cells in healthy people across ages. Together with a sample-barcoded 5' primer, a J-beta primer mix was included in a second PCR lasting roughly 6 to 12 cycles. MiXCR, applied by TCRdb to the 5' RACE reads, yields one record per CDR3 protein. The repertoire holds about 1,600,000 distinct CDR3 sequences, with around two fifths as singletons. Sequenced input: blood. Source of these receptors: a young woman in good health.

The chain has TRBV5-5 and TRBJ2-2; no clear D gene. The germline V and J ends were trimmed by 2 bases and 3 bases, with 11 bases remaining between them. CDR3 length equals 15 residues. Per the germline V gene, CDR1 is SGHKS and CDR2 is YYEKEE (reference sequence). In nucleotides, the CDR3 is TGTGCCAGCAGCTTCTACGAAGCCTACACCGGGGAGCTGTTTTTT. Protein product: CASSFYEAYTGELFF.

CDR3 sequence: CASSFLDSGEQYF. DNA of the CDR3: TGTGCCAGCAGTTTCCTCGACAGCGGCGAGCAGTACTTC. V and J are TRBV12-3 or TRBV12-4 and TRBJ2-7; D is possibly TRBD1 or TRBD2 (5 bases each). The CDR3 covers 13 residues. Trimming cost V 3 bases and J 6 bases, with 12 bases left between them.

This clonotype was recorded once. This chain joins TRBV28 and TRBJ2-7; 8 bases line up with TRBD2. With V trimmed by 10 bases and J by 2 bases, 19 bases remained unmatched. This CDR3 has 17 residues. Germline-derived CDR1 and CDR2 are MDHEN and SYDVKM. The CDR3 is CAISTGLVNQITYEQYF. The CDR3 DNA reads TGTGCCATCTCAACGGGACTAGTGAATCAAATTACCTACGAGCAGTACTTC. The whole variable domain, remainder taken from reference TRBV28 and TRBJ2-7, is DVKVTQSSRYLVKRTGEKVFLECVQDMDHENMFWYRQDPGLGLRLIYFSYDVKMKEKGDIPEGYSVSREKKERFSLILESASTNQTSMYLCAISTGLVNQITYEQYFGPGTRLTVT.

This clonotype has a count of ten or more. V is TRBV12-3 or TRBV12-4 and J is TRBJ2-7; 7 bases match TRBD1. The length of the CDR3 is 13 residues. V gave up 6 bases and J gave up 3 bases; unmatched junction bases: 5. The CDR3 DNA reads as TGTGCCAGCAGCCTGACAGGGAGCTACGAGCAGTACTTC. This translates into CASSLTGSYEQYF.

This clonotype was counted a few times. The chain joins TRBV18 to TRBJ2-7; the match to TRBD1 covers 7 bases. In germline, CDR1 is KGHSH, CDR2 LQKENI. There are 14 residues in the CDR3. V gave up 1 base and J gave up 5 bases; unmatched junction bases: 5. CDR3 protein: CASSPQTGENEQYF. Here the CDR3 DNA reads TGTGCCAGCTCACCACAAACAGGGGAAAACGAGCAGTACTTC.

In this sample, this clonotype turned up a few times. This sequence joins TRBV15 and TRBJ2-6; tentative D call: TRBD2 (6 bases). The V gene lost 0 bases and the J gene lost 2 bases, with 20 bases spanning the gap. The V gene's germline CDR1 is LNHNV and CDR2 YYDKDF (reference sequence). There are 20 residues in the CDR3. The CDR3: CATSRDYLGGGEAGANVLTF. DNA of the CDR3: TGTGCCACCAGCAGAGATTATCTGGGGGGAGGAGAGGCTGGGGCCAACGTCCTGACTTTC.